The rows below give T cell receptor beta chains drawn from one sample of a study of blood T cell repertoires in COVID-19. Assay used: immunoSEQ multiplex PCR; TCRdb lists only in-frame clones, some missing. The data show more than 85,000 clones, roughly 80% seen once. Sequencing input: peripheral blood. These receptors were collected from a woman aged 60-75 years with acute or convalescent COVID-19. Each CDR3 is given with its conserved first and last residue. D genes are given only for firm matches. Clone size is shown for a subset of rows, as once, few, many or a class of expanded clone.

clone size: once
D gene: TRBD1
V gene: TRBV28
J gene: TRBJ1-5
CDR3 protein: CATHRGSGNQPQHF
CDR3 DNA: TGTGCCACCCACAGGGGGAGTGGAAATCAGCCCCAGCATTTT

clone size: NA
D gene: TRBD2
V gene: TRBV7-9
J gene: TRBJ2-5
CDR3 protein: CASSPGRGVAQETQYF
CDR3 DNA: TGTGCCAGCAGCCCGGGCCGGGGGGTCGCCCAAGAGACCCAGTACTTC

clone size: NA
D gene: NA
V gene: TRBV5-4
J gene: TRBJ2-7
CDR3 protein: CASSIPQAGLRYSEQYF
CDR3 DNA: TGTGCCAGCAGCATCCCCCAGGCGGGGCTTCGATACTCCGAGCAGTACTTC

clone size: NA
D gene: NA
V gene: TRBV7-2
J gene: TRBJ1-2
CDR3 protein: CASSLRPRGQYGYTF
CDR3 DNA: TGTGCCAGCAGCTTACGTCCCCGGGGACAATATGGCTACACCTTC

clone size: NA
D gene: NA
V gene: TRBV28
J gene: TRBJ1-2
CDR3 protein: CASSFVLIHGYTF
CDR3 DNA: TGTGCCAGCAGTTTCGTCCTAATCCATGGCTACACCTTC

clone size: NA
D gene: NA
V gene: TRBV6-5
J gene: TRBJ1-4
CDR3 protein: CASRLGGNEKLFF
CDR3 DNA: TGTGCCAGCAGACTGGGGGGGAATGAAAAACTGTTTTTT

clone size: few
D gene: NA
V gene: TRBV5-1
J gene: TRBJ2-3
CDR3 protein: CASSLAGRSDTQYF
CDR3 DNA: TGCGCCAGCAGCTTGGCAGGGCGATCAGATACGCAGTATTTT

clone size: NA
D gene: NA
V gene: TRBV20-1
J gene: TRBJ1-1
CDR3 protein: CSASMGHGVMNTEAFF
CDR3 DNA: TGCAGTGCTAGTATGGGACACGGGGTCATGAACACTGAAGCTTTCTTT

clone size: few
D gene: TRBD2
V gene: TRBV27
J gene: TRBJ2-7
CDR3 protein: CASSLAKKGTSGGSTYEQYF
CDR3 DNA: TGTGCCAGCAGTTTAGCGAAAAAAGGGACTAGCGGGGGGTCGACCTACGAGCAGTACTTC

clone size: NA
D gene: NA
V gene: TRBV24-1
J gene: TRBJ1-2
CDR3 protein: CATSDGGYNYGYTF
CDR3 DNA: TGTGCCACCTCGGACGGAGGGTATAACTATGGCTACACCTTC

clone size: NA
D gene: TRBD1
V gene: TRBV5-1
J gene: TRBJ2-7
CDR3 protein: CASSFSDRGDEQYF
CDR3 DNA: TGCGCCAGCAGCTTCTCGGACAGGGGTGACGAGCAGTACTTC

clone size: NA
D gene: NA
V gene: TRBV7-9
J gene: TRBJ1-2
CDR3 protein: CASSLVSGADYGYTF
CDR3 DNA: TGTGCCAGCAGCTTAGTGTCAGGGGCCGACTATGGCTACACCTTC

clone size: NA
D gene: NA
V gene: TRBV3-1/TRBV3-2
J gene: TRBJ1-4
CDR3 protein: CASTPGGTLNEKLFF
CDR3 DNA: TGTGCCAGCACCCCCGGGGGGACCCTTAATGAAAAACTGTTTTTT

clone size: NA
D gene: TRBD1
V gene: TRBV7-9
J gene: TRBJ1-3
CDR3 protein: CASSLSGTGIGNTIYF
CDR3 DNA: TGTGCCAGCAGCTTATCGGGGACAGGGATCGGAAACACCATATATTTT

clone size: NA
D gene: NA
V gene: TRBV7-9
J gene: TRBJ1-1
CDR3 protein: CASSLVDRNTEAFF
CDR3 DNA: TGTGCCAGCAGCTTAGTCGACAGGAACACTGAAGCTTTCTTT

clone size: NA
D gene: TRBD1
V gene: TRBV7-6
J gene: TRBJ2-1
CDR3 protein: CASSLEGGREQFF
CDR3 DNA: TGTGCCAGCAGCTTAGAAGGGGGCAGGGAGCAGTTCTTC

clone size: few
D gene: TRBD1
V gene: TRBV19
J gene: TRBJ1-1
CDR3 protein: CASSPDRDDTEAFF
CDR3 DNA: TGTGCCAGTAGCCCTGACAGGGATGATACTGAAGCTTTCTTT

clone size: NA
D gene: TRBD1
V gene: TRBV7-9
J gene: TRBJ2-7
CDR3 protein: CASSSLGQGFHEQYF
CDR3 DNA: TGTGCCAGCAGCAGCCTGGGACAGGGGTTCCACGAGCAGTACTTC

clone size: NA
D gene: NA
V gene: TRBV2
J gene: TRBJ1-2
CDR3 protein: CASTLEANYGYTF
CDR3 DNA: TGTGCCAGCACACTCGAAGCTAACTATGGCTACACCTTC

clone size: once
D gene: TRBD1
V gene: TRBV3-1/TRBV3-2
J gene: TRBJ2-7
CDR3 protein: CASSRDRAYEQYF
CDR3 DNA: TGTGCCAGCAGCCGGGACAGAGCCTACGAGCAGTACTTC

clone size: NA
D gene: NA
V gene: TRBV9
J gene: TRBJ2-7
CDR3 protein: CASSVASSPPSYEQYF
CDR3 DNA: TGTGCCAGCAGCGTAGCTTCTAGTCCACCCTCCTACGAGCAGTACTTC

clone size: once
D gene: NA
V gene: TRBV18
J gene: TRBJ1-2
CDR3 protein: CASSRTATVRNYGYTF
CDR3 DNA: TGTGCCAGCTCACGAACGGCGACTGTGAGAAATTATGGCTACACCTTC

clone size: NA
D gene: TRBD2
V gene: TRBV24-1
J gene: TRBJ2-1
CDR3 protein: CATSEGRDSGGGHEQFF
CDR3 DNA: TGTGCCACCAGTGAAGGTCGAGATAGCGGGGGGGGTCATGAGCAGTTCTTC

clone size: NA
D gene: TRBD2
V gene: TRBV7-2
J gene: TRBJ2-7
CDR3 protein: CASSLVGGGYNEQYF
CDR3 DNA: TGTGCCAGCAGCTTAGTCGGCGGGGGGTACAACGAGCAGTACTTC

clone size: NA
D gene: NA
V gene: TRBV5-4
J gene: TRBJ1-2
CDR3 protein: CASSLEGTGTYGYTF
CDR3 DNA: TGTGCCAGCAGCTTGGAGGGCACAGGAACCTATGGCTACACCTTC

clone size: NA
D gene: TRBD2
V gene: TRBV2
J gene: TRBJ2-3
CDR3 protein: CASGRTSRTTRTQYF
CDR3 DNA: TGTGCCAGCGGACGGACTAGTCGCACGACGCGTACGCAGTATTTT

clone size: few
D gene: NA
V gene: TRBV15
J gene: TRBJ1-3
CDR3 protein: CATSRDRGNSGNTIYF
CDR3 DNA: TGTGCCACCAGCAGAGACCGGGGTAACTCTGGAAACACCATATATTTT

clone size: NA
D gene: NA
V gene: TRBV29-1
J gene: TRBJ1-3
CDR3 protein: CSAGSMDNSGNTIYF
CDR3 DNA: TGCAGCGCCGGGTCGATGGACAACTCTGGAAACACCATATATTTT

clone size: NA
D gene: NA
V gene: TRBV28
J gene: TRBJ1-5
CDR3 protein: CASSPGKGRGQPQHF
CDR3 DNA: TGTGCCAGCAGTCCAGGGAAGGGGCGCGGACAGCCCCAGCATTTT

clone size: NA
D gene: TRBD1
V gene: TRBV2
J gene: TRBJ1-2
CDR3 protein: CASSLQGLDGYTF
CDR3 DNA: TGTGCCAGCAGTTTACAGGGGTTGGATGGCTACACCTTC

clone size: NA
D gene: NA
V gene: TRBV6-1
J gene: TRBJ1-4
CDR3 protein: CASSERTVGEKLFF
CDR3 DNA: TGTGCCAGCAGTGAACGGACAGTCGGGGAAAAACTGTTTTTT

clone size: NA
D gene: TRBD1
V gene: TRBV9
J gene: TRBJ1-3
CDR3 protein: CASSVEGASSGNTIYF
CDR3 DNA: TGTGCCAGCAGCGTAGAGGGGGCGTCCTCTGGAAACACCATATATTTT

clone size: NA
D gene: TRBD2
V gene: TRBV4-2
J gene: TRBJ2-5
CDR3 protein: CASSQDAGGRETQYF
CDR3 DNA: TGTGCCAGCAGCCAAGACGCGGGGGGGCGGGAGACCCAGTACTTC

clone size: NA
D gene: NA
V gene: TRBV18
J gene: TRBJ2-3
CDR3 protein: CASSPERGGPSDTQYF
CDR3 DNA: TGTGCCAGCTCACCGGAGAGGGGGGGCCCATCCGATACGCAGTATTTT

clone size: NA
D gene: NA
V gene: TRBV5-1
J gene: TRBJ2-7
CDR3 protein: CASSYDSYEQYF
CDR3 DNA: TGCGCCAGCAGCTATGACTCATACGAGCAGTACTTC

clone size: NA
D gene: TRBD1
V gene: TRBV18
J gene: TRBJ2-5
CDR3 protein: CASSFNRGGETQYF
CDR3 DNA: TGTGCCAGCTCATTCAACAGGGGCGGGGAGACCCAGTACTTC

clone size: NA
D gene: NA
V gene: TRBV20-1
J gene: TRBJ1-1
CDR3 protein: CSASRGGTPEAFF
CDR3 DNA: TGCAGTGCTAGTAGGGGGGGAACTCCTGAAGCTTTCTTT

clone size: NA
D gene: TRBD2
V gene: TRBV4-2
J gene: TRBJ2-4
CDR3 protein: CASSQDPSLAGGNIQYF
CDR3 DNA: TGTGCCAGCAGCCAAGATCCGTCCCTAGCGGGGGGGAACATTCAGTACTTC

clone size: NA
D gene: TRBD1
V gene: TRBV19
J gene: TRBJ1-2
CDR3 protein: CASSIAGQGNGYTF
CDR3 DNA: TGTGCCAGTAGTATAGCAGGACAGGGGAATGGCTACACCTTC

clone size: NA
D gene: TRBD1
V gene: TRBV29-1
J gene: TRBJ1-3
CDR3 protein: CSVGQGAGGNTIYF
CDR3 DNA: TGCAGCGTGGGACAGGGGGCTGGGGGAAACACCATATATTTT

clone size: NA
D gene: TRBD1
V gene: TRBV30
J gene: TRBJ1-6
CDR3 protein: CAWRVTGNSPLHF
CDR3 DNA: TGTGCCTGGAGGGTGACAGGGAATTCACCCCTCCACTTT

clone size: NA
D gene: TRBD1
V gene: TRBV12-5
J gene: TRBJ2-5
CDR3 protein: CASGPDRGAQYF
CDR3 DNA: TGTGCTAGTGGGCCTGACAGGGGAGCCCAGTACTTC

clone size: NA
D gene: NA
V gene: TRBV2
J gene: TRBJ2-3
CDR3 protein: CASMVHGGTQYF
CDR3 DNA: TGTGCCAGCATGGTCCACGGGGGTACGCAGTATTTT

clone size: NA
D gene: TRBD2
V gene: TRBV2
J gene: TRBJ2-2
CDR3 protein: CASRSGGIYTHRELFF
CDR3 DNA: TGTGCCAGCAGATCCGGGGGGATTTATACTCACCGGGAGCTGTTTTTT

clone size: NA
D gene: NA
V gene: TRBV6-5
J gene: TRBJ1-2
CDR3 protein: CASSYSGTYGYTF
CDR3 DNA: TGTGCCAGCAGTTACTCGGGGACATATGGCTACACCTTC

clone size: NA
D gene: TRBD2
V gene: TRBV5-4
J gene: TRBJ2-1
CDR3 protein: CASSARLAGGYNEQFF
CDR3 DNA: TGTGCCAGCAGCGCCAGACTAGCGGGGGGCTACAATGAGCAGTTCTTC

clone size: few
D gene: NA
V gene: TRBV24-1
J gene: TRBJ2-3
CDR3 protein: CATSDLEFGGTDTQYF
CDR3 DNA: TGTGCCACCAGTGATTTAGAATTCGGGGGCACAGATACGCAGTATTTT